The present entry profiles one T cell receptor beta chain with its context. No cognate antigen has been identified for it. The sample holds no much larger clone one base away, and base qualities are not on file. These data are taken from a study of cytomegalovirus exposure and HLA in healthy donors (dated by TCRdb to the late 2010s). For the study in its entirety: According to an earlier analysis of 450 to 650 of the donors, about 180 million T cells yielded some 110 million unique TCR beta sequences and about 280 Gb of sequence data. Rather than drawing on any new phenotypic data, the later analysis identified candidate immune exposures from TCR beta sequences and the way those sequences occurred across donors. Along with the approximately 620-subject first cohort, a separate validation cohort of over a hundred different subjects was used. The number of donors typed differed by locus, with about 620-630 for A, B, C, DRB1 and DQB1, over 500 for DQA1, some 570 for DPA1, and around 450 for DPB1. The study profiled the T cell repertoires of under 700 subjects by immunosequencing and related them to cytomegalovirus serostatus. Donor age, sex, ethnicity and CMV serostatus were collected together with the repertoire data. Across approximately 420 genotyped donors of the cohort, an average of approximately 240,000 unique TCR beta nucleotide sequences per donor were sequenced, and 15% to 20% of those sequences were non-productive. A later analysis re-examined previously published TCR beta repertoires from more than 550 donors and added high-resolution HLA genotyping to investigate patterns of TCR occurrence. HLA typing included class I and class II loci at four-digit resolution. Five DR-DQ haplotypes were treated as single units for association and clustering because of strong linkage in the cohort. Among the roughly 370 genotyped donors, around 81% belonged to the genetic ancestry cluster associated with self-reported Caucasian donors. Every discovery cohort repertoire had been produced on one sequencing platform. In a later genetic analysis, genome-wide SNP genotypes for about 65% of the roughly 670 donors were used, and that subset was treated as a discovery cohort. Roughly 300 gigabases of sequencing data and around 85 million unique TCR sequences made up an early release that covered under 750 HLA-typed donors. The aim of the study was to test whether cataloging public T cell receptors could identify signatures of past pathogen exposure. The study combined high-throughput TCR immunosequencing, statistical association of individual TCRs with disease status, and machine learning to predict cytomegalovirus infection status. An earlier analysis of 587 of the donors used high-throughput TCR beta sequencing to judge whether each TCR beta V gene segment behaved as functional or pseudogenic. What the research found in general, with its limitations: A later genetic analysis associated a missense DCLRE1C variant with V-gene and J-gene trimming of TCR beta chains, and an independent cohort replicated the association. Cytomegalovirus status was reported to be diagnosed by the classifier with high specificity and sensitivity in both the original and validation cohorts. A further reported finding was that TCR beta sequences accurately predicted the HLA-A and HLA-B alleles for most subjects in the first cohort. The cohort was sequenced for TCR beta chains only, and without alpha or paired-chain data the features that could be detected were limited. The authors suggested that the approach could potentially be generalized to other disease states and immunological phenotypes. Three of the identified cytomegalovirus-associated TCR beta chains were confirmed in vitro to be specific for cytomegalovirus antigens. In a later analysis, 15,000 to 20,000 TCR beta sequences were associated with specific HLA alleles at a false discovery rate of 0.05. The only immune exposure information available for the cohort was CMV serostatus. Sequencing depth was assumed to be roughly uniform across donors in the presence/absence analyses, though that assumption may not hold. According to a later analysis, parvovirus B19, influenza, CMV and Epstein-Barr virus appeared linked to several top co-occurrence clusters. In the study, some 160 TCR beta chains were listed as associated with cytomegalovirus. Because counts were too low, under 20 rarely observed V segments, including chromosome 9 orphons, were left out of the earlier analysis of several hundred of the donors. In a later analysis, HLA-associated TCR beta chains were found to be more clonally expanded and to have lower generation probabilities than equally common non-associated chains. Most CMV-associated TCR beta chains appeared to be HLA-restricted in a later analysis, and the HLA associations seemed to be driven largely by CMV exposure. The sequencing pipeline was judged likely to have produced a cluster of highly shared sequence variants as a technical artifact. Broadly in line with IMGT annotations, most TCR beta V segments showed up in productive rearrangements about 87% or about 30% of the time in an earlier analysis of 587 of the donors. According to a later analysis, TCR association rates differed among HLA loci, with DRB1 alleles showing the most associated TCRs and HLA-C alleles showing the fewest. When HLA alleles, especially DR and DQ, strongly co-occurred, attributing TCR associations to individual alleles was difficult. Because the 87-base-pair reads could not distinguish some IMGT-functional V segments, including TRBV6-2 and TRBV6-3, those segments were excluded. Most TCR sequences were seen in very few donors, while some public TCRs were found in many individuals. According to a later genetic analysis, donors in an Asian-associated ancestry cluster had fewer N-insertions in productive TCRs than the roughly 660-donor mean. Correlated functional status among segregating V segments might be attributable to linkage disequilibrium, but an unknown experimental factor could not be ruled out. Because HLA typing was unavailable for some donors at each locus, only the typed subset was used in association tests.

V gives up 4 bases and J gives up 5 bases, and the segment between their germline ends measures 14 bases. As encoded in the germline V gene, CDR1 is MNHEY while CDR2 is SVGAGI. Measured from the cysteine to the phenylalanine, the CDR3 is 14 residues long. Of the read, only the CDR3 DNA is kept; its 42 bases are in frame from base 1. Library preparation used the immunoSEQ multiplex PCR assay. A mixture of 60 forward primers for TCR Vbeta segments and 13 reverse primers for TCR Jbeta segments was used in the multiplex PCR. The CDR3 region of rearranged TCR beta genes was amplified from genomic DNA with a multiplex PCR assay. On the Illumina HiSeq System, the amplified TCR beta libraries were sequenced as 87-base-pair reads. The paper's processing steps were these. A later analysis tallied 80 million to 95 million unique TCR beta chains across the 700 or so repertoires, and about 10 million of those chains were shared by two or more donors. A nearest-neighbor algorithm error-corrected the raw reads and collapsed the reads into unique sequences, merging closely related sequences to remove PCR and sequencing errors. V, D and J gene segments were assigned by aligning CDR3 sequences to IMGT reference sequences. For a sequence to be retained, a match of at least six nucleotides to both a V gene segment and a J gene segment was required. A rearrangement was called productive if the CDR3 had no stop codons and remained in frame with V and J, and every other rearrangement was called non-productive. Following IMGT convention, CDR3 was defined as the stretch from the second conserved V-encoded cysteine to the conserved J-encoded phenylalanine. Sequences without an unambiguous match to a single V gene segment were excluded from the earlier analysis of almost 600 of the donors. An earlier analysis of a few hundred of the donors classified V segments as functional when productive rearrangements were above 56.7% and as segregating when the standard deviation between donors was above 5%. A statistical classification framework was built for diagnosing cytomegalovirus status from the catalog of TCR beta chain sequences. In a later analysis, V and J genes were assigned by comparing TCR nucleotide sequences against IMGT/GENE-DB human TR gene sequences. In a later analysis, CDR3 sequences and most-parsimonious VDJ recombination scenarios were assigned using the TCRdist pipeline. In a later analysis, each TCR beta chain was defined by its CDR3 amino acid sequence together with its V-gene family, and reads lacking a unique V-gene family were excluded. A later analysis removed 550 to 650 highly shared, low-generation-probability nucleotide sequences to deal with suspected cross-contamination and a sequencing artifact. For each public chain, a later analysis derived a clonal expansion index from normalized ranks of inferred template counts within each repertoire. In a later analysis, generation probabilities were computed with a VDJ recombination model fitted to out-of-frame rearrangements, and the resulting probabilities were checked against IGoR. In a later analysis, TCR-TCR, TCR-HLA and TCR-CMV co-occurrence was scored with hypergeometric tests, and a repertoire-size bias correction was applied to TCR pairs. False discovery rates were estimated in a later analysis by permuting HLA or CMV assignments 20 times. In a later analysis, co-occurring TCRs were grouped with DBSCAN, and TCRdist sequence similarity was added when clustering was performed within HLA-allele-positive subsets. Repertoires with fewer than 30,000 or more than 120,000 public chains were left out of co-occurrence clustering, as were about 5 repertoires with anomalous nucleotide sharing. TCRdb holds this immuneACCESS table with in-frame rearrangements only. Some clones are missing; in checked studies, unresolved V genes explain under half, and the rest has no known cause. V and J calls and clone size follow that table, whereas D and trimming were derived from the DNA. The sample table lists tens of thousands of clones, roughly 82% of them with a count of one. The ten largest clones add up to about 2% of the sample.

The cohort was made up of roughly 670 healthy bone marrow donors. All cohort members were sampled while nominally healthy, although unrecorded immune exposures were likely present. The donor tested CMV seronegative, placing the donor among the 300 to 450 seronegative members of the cohort. A peripheral blood sample was provided by each donor, and peripheral blood mononuclear cells were used for TCR beta sequencing. The Qiagen DNeasy Blood Extraction Kit was used to extract genomic DNA from the blood cell samples. The sequence is built from TRBV6-5 and TRBJ1-2, with TRBD1 perhaps the D gene, on 5 matching bases. Sequenced sample: PBMCs. This receptor was taken from a young man in good health and CMV-seronegative. The DNA sequence is as follows: TGTGCCAGCAGTTGCTGGCGGGGGGAGTATGGCTACACCTTC. Its product reads: CASSCWRGEYGYTF.